This T cell receptor beta chain was found in a study of CXCR3 chemokines and chemotherapy response in bladder cancer. TCRdb re-called the PCR reads with MiXCR, one entry per CDR3 protein. The table shows about 5,000 distinct CDR3 sequences, with roughly an eighth occurring only once. This clonotype is medium-sized by share. J was trimmed by 2 bases and V by 2 bases; bases with no gene match: 2. Per the germline V gene, CDR1 is SGHNT and CDR2 is YYREEE (reference sequence). CDR3 length equals 15 residues. The chain links TRBV5-4 to TRBJ2-3; 10 bases are shared with TRBD2. This clonotype was sampled from a human donor with bladder cancer that responded to neoadjuvant chemotherapy. This sample was obtained from a patient whose treatment included neoadjuvant chemotherapy. Here the CDR3 reads CASSFLAGVTDTQYF. The CDR3 DNA follows: TGTGCCAGCAGCTTCCTAGCGGGAGTCACAGATACGCAGTATTTT.